This is a list of T cell receptor beta chains from one sample in a study of brain T cells in children with intractable seizures. Profiled with immunoSEQ multiplex PCR; TCRdb holds only in-frame clones, not every one. Among a few hundred thousand clones, approximately 93% were seen once, and the ten largest hold 5% to 7%. Sequenced here: peripheral blood, sampled less than 6 months after surgery. The origin of the receptors is a boy under two years old with tuberous sclerosis and intractable seizures. CDR3s include the opening cysteine and the closing phenylalanine or tryptophan.

v_gene	j_gene	CDR3aa
TRBV4-1	TRBJ2-7	CASSQESVISYEQYF
TRBV3-1/TRBV3-2	TRBJ1-1	CASSPHNTEAFF
TRBV7-3	TRBJ1-5	CASSLVGGGNQPQHF
TRBV6-5	TRBJ2-1	CASSSGRSSYNEQFF
TRBV5-1	TRBJ1-3	CASSLLGGSNGNTIYF
TRBV4-2	TRBJ2-5	CASSQGGVQETQYF
TRBV19	TRBJ1-2	CASSLNGRGPFGYTF
TRBV7-9	TRBJ2-1	CASSLVRLRLAGYEQFF
TRBV4-1	TRBJ2-2	CASSQEGAGVGSRAGELFF
TRBV2	TRBJ1-2	CASRNAGQGYGYTF
TRBV23-1	TRBJ1-5	CASSHPEFSNQPQHF
TRBV12-3/TRBV12-4	TRBJ1-5	CASSFGINQPQHF
TRBV9	TRBJ2-4	CASSNQYQAGGPENIQYF
TRBV4-2	TRBJ1-1	CASSDGTGGVGEAFF
TRBV5-1	TRBJ2-7	CASQDSSYEQYF
TRBV11-3	TRBJ2-7	CASSPGVGEQYF
TRBV5-4	TRBJ1-1	CASSTDPSWGTEAFF
TRBV7-6	TRBJ2-1	CASSLSLAGPPGQFF
TRBV6-6	TRBJ1-4	CASSSGRRMDF
TRBV7-3	TRBJ1-1	CASRSTGGPSGTEAFF
TRBV29-1	TRBJ1-5	CSAGQGSNQPQHF
TRBV7-8	TRBJ2-7	CASSPYPRGPGEQYF
TRBV19	TRBJ2-1	CASSIETQNEQFF
TRBV9	TRBJ2-7	CASSPRQGAYYEQYF
TRBV5-4	TRBJ2-3	CASGMGHYSTDTQYF
TRBV4-2	TRBJ2-7	CASSQVRDPNYEQYF
TRBV5-6	TRBJ1-1	CASSLTPTGVNTEAFF
TRBV19	TRBJ2-3	CASSIGKPDTQYF
TRBV5-1	TRBJ2-5	CASSLLGSAQETQYF
TRBV15	TRBJ1-5	CATSRNTKVQPQHF